Shown below are 8 T cell receptor beta chains from a single sample sequenced in a study of blood T cell repertoires in COVID-19. Produced via immunoSEQ multiplex PCR; TCRdb's table is partial and in-frame only. The table records some 500,000 clones, 88% of them present only once. Sequencing was done on a sample of PBMCs or T cells enriched from blood (not recorded which). All receptors come from a woman in her thirties or forties who had recovered from COVID-19.

CDR3 DNA: TGTGCCAGCTCACCATGGGACTACCTCACAGATACGCAGTATTTT. Residues: CASSPWDYLTDTQYF. This chain joins TRBV18 and TRBJ2-3; 7 bases are a match to TRBD2. CDR3 size: 15 residues. Germline CDR1 KGHSH, CDR2 LQKENI. The ends lost 2 bases at V and 2 bases at J; junction bases unmatched: 4.

V is TRBV25-1 and J is TRBJ2-3; D possibly corresponds to TRBD2 (6 bases). The germline CDR1 and CDR2 sequences are MGHDK and SYGVNS. Between the trimmed V and J ends, which lost 6 bases and 1 base, there was a span of 17 bases. CDR3 length: 16 residues. CDR3 nucleotides: TGTGCCAGCAGGCTAGTCTCCGGGGGTGGCACAGATACGCAGTATTTT. Its protein is CASRLVSGGGTDTQYF.

The CDR3 sequence is CASSLIGQGPQHF. The DNA of the CDR3 is TGTGCCAGCAGTTTAATAGGACAAGGGCCCCAGCATTTT. The V and J genes are TRBV12-3 or TRBV12-4 and TRBJ1-5; a weak D match, TRBD1 (5 bases). CDR3 length: 13 residues. V was trimmed by 2 bases and J by 9 bases, leaving 11 bases between them.

The rearrangement joins TRBV19 to TRBJ1-1, with a weak D call TRBD1 (5 bases). Germline V gene data show CDR1 as LNHDA and CDR2 as SQIVND (reference sequence). CDR3 length: 16 amino acids. The germline V and J ends were trimmed by 3 bases and 4 bases, with 18 bases remaining between them. The CDR3: CASSMARWGSGTEAFF. The CDR3 coding sequence is TGTGCCAGTAGTATGGCCCGTTGGGGCTCGGGCACTGAAGCTTTCTTT.

The rearrangement uses TRBV6-5 and TRBJ2-7; 9 bases agree with TRBD2. The CDR3 length is 14 residues. Germline assignment: CDR1 MNHEY and CDR2 SVGAGI. The trim removed 7 bases at V and 0 bases at J, leaving 4 bases unmatched. This CDR3 reads CASIGTSSSYEQYF. The CDR3 region has the DNA TGTGCCAGCATTGGGACTAGCAGCTCCTACGAGCAGTACTTC.

The chain has TRBV11-3 and TRBJ1-1, with 8 bases fitting TRBD1. Germline lookup yields CDR1 SGHNT and CDR2 YENEEA. The CDR3 is 16 residues long. The trim removed 5 bases at V and 1 base at J, leaving 9 bases unmatched. The CDR3 spells CASSPVMDRENTEAFF. CDR3 nucleotides: TGTGCCAGCAGCCCCGTGATGGACAGGGAGAACACTGAAGCTTTCTTT.

In its sample, this clone was seen a few times. V gene TRBV28 combines with J gene TRBJ1-3; possible D gene TRBD1, 6 bases. Trimming cost V 1 base and J 0 bases, with 10 bases left between them. The germline V gene has CDR1 MDHEN and CDR2 SYDVKM. The CDR3 is made up of 16 amino acids. The DNA for the CDR3 is TGTGCCAGCAGTTTATTCGTCAGGGGCTCTGGAAACACCATATATTTT. Translated, it gives CASSLFVRGSGNTIYF.

The rearrangement uses TRBV11-2 and TRBJ2-2; TRBD1 is a possible D gene (6 bases). V shed 3 bases and J shed 5 bases, with 13 bases lying between them. The CDR3 is 15 residues long. CDR1 SGHAT and CDR2 FQNNGV come from the germline V gene. The DNA for the CDR3 is TGTGCCAGCAGCTTCTTACAGGGAAGGACCGGGGAGCTGTTTTTT. Residues: CASSFLQGRTGELFF.